Below are 17 T cell receptor beta chains sequenced from a single sample in a study of T cells in localized non-small cell lung cancer. Only in-frame clones appear in the TCRdb table, and some are missing; sequencing was by immunoSEQ multiplex PCR. This sample has 50,000 to 75,000 clones, with approximately 90% found just once. The sample in question was peripheral blood, obtained before any cancer treatment. The source of these receptors is a man aged 35-75 years with stage I lung adenocarcinoma.

This clone was seen just once. The chain is built from TRBV28 and TRBJ1-1; no definite D call. Trimming shortened V by 3 bases and J by 2 bases, and 4 bases separated the two germline ends. CDR3 length: 12 amino acids. CDR1 is MDHEN and CDR2 is SYDVKM in the germline V gene. CDR3 coding DNA: TGTGCCAGCAGTTTTCAAAACACTGAAGCTTTCTTT. Protein sequence: CASSFQNTEAFF.

This clone was seen a single time. This rearrangement joins TRBV19 to TRBJ1-4; D gene uncertain. Germline values: CDR1 LNHDA, CDR2 SQIVND (reference sequence). This CDR3 is built from 14 residues. The V end lost 7 bases, the J end lost 8 bases, and 17 bases lay between the germline ends. The CDR3 bases are TGTGCCAGTAAATCCGGGTTGGAGATCGAAAAACTGTTTTTT. This gives the protein CASKSGLEIEKLFF.

This chain connects TRBV7-2 to TRBJ2-7; 8 bases align to TRBD2. CDR3 length: 16 amino acids. V trimming: 2 bases; J trimming: 6 bases; junction bases outside the gene matches: 12. CDR1 and CDR2 (germline): SGHTA, FQGNSA. CDR3 loop: CASSLLSGTRIREQYF. Written as DNA, the CDR3 is TGTGCCAGCAGCTTACTGTCCGGGACTAGAATACGCGAGCAGTACTTC.

This clone was detected only once. The chain recombines TRBV5-1 with TRBJ2-5; D gene uncertain. V was trimmed by 2 bases and J by 2 bases, leaving 4 bases between them. In germline, CDR1 is SGHRS, CDR2 YFSETQ. The CDR3 extends over 12 amino acids. This CDR3 reads CASSLDQETQYF. CDR3 nucleotide sequence: TGCGCCAGCAGCTTAGATCAAGAGACCCAGTACTTC.

The rearrangement joins TRBV9 to TRBJ2-3; 7 nucleotides line up with TRBD2. J was trimmed by 4 bases and V by 3 bases; bases with no gene match: 14. There are 17 residues in the CDR3. CDR1 is SGDLS, CDR2 YYNGEE, per germline. Written as DNA, the CDR3 is TGTGCCAGCAGCGCCCTAACGGGGGGAACCGGCCCAGATACGCAGTATTTT. Its protein is CASSALTGGTGPDTQYF.

The gene calls are TRBV6-6 and TRBJ2-7; TRBD1 might be the D (6 bases). The CDR3 totals 12 residues. The germline V and J ends were trimmed by 6 bases and 3 bases, with 9 bases remaining between them. Germline lookup yields CDR1 MNHNY and CDR2 SVGAGI (reference sequence). For the CDR3, the DNA is TGTGCCAGCAGCCTACAGGGCTACGAGCAGTACTTC. This sequence encodes CASSLQGYEQYF.

V usage is TRBV15 and J usage is TRBJ2-4; D is perhaps TRBD1 or TRBD2 (6 bases each). This CDR3 is 14 amino acids long. V lost 1 base and J lost 12, with 16 bases in between. Germline loops: CDR1 LNHNV, CDR2 YYDKDF (reference sequence). The CDR3 region is CATSRVGGIENQYF. CDR3 DNA: TGTGCCACCAGCAGAGTAGGGGGGATAGAAAATCAGTACTTC.

The chain combines TRBV5-4 with TRBJ1-2; D is undetermined. V lost 2 bases and J 8 bases, leaving 13 bases between the germline ends. The CDR3 spans 13 residues. Germline CDR1 and CDR2: SGHNT and YYREEE (reference sequence). CDR3 sequence reads: CASSFSITRGYTF. As DNA, the CDR3 is TGTGCCAGCAGCTTTTCCATAACTAGAGGCTACACCTTC.

The gene calls are TRBV30 and TRBJ1-2; D remains ambiguous. Trimming took 1 base from V and 7 from J, leaving 10 bases between them. The CDR3 spans 12 residues. Germline lookup yields CDR1 GTSNPN and CDR2 SVGIG (reference sequence). DNA of the CDR3: TGTGCCTGGAGTGGGTCCGGCGGTGGCTACACCTTC. It specifies CAWSGSGGGYTF.

The V gene is TRBV11-3, the J gene TRBJ1-1; no clear D. Between the trimmed V and J ends, which lost 1 base and 0 bases, there was a span of 3 bases. CDR1 is SGHNT, CDR2 YENEEA, per germline. The CDR3 sequence is 13 residues long. As DNA, the CDR3 is TGTGCCAGCAGCTTAGGGGTGAACACTGAAGCTTTCTTT. Its protein product is CASSLGVNTEAFF.

The J gene is TRBJ1-5, the V gene TRBV7-3; TRBD1 matches at 7 bases. The V segment lost 4 bases and the J segment 8 bases; nucleotides outside the gene matches: 14. Germline lookup yields CDR1 SGHTA and CDR2 FQGTGA. This CDR3 has 16 residues. The CDR3 sequence is CASSSGDRAFGEPQHF. DNA of the CDR3: TGTGCCAGCAGCTCAGGAGACAGGGCTTTTGGGGAGCCCCAGCATTTT.

The chain uses TRBV19 and TRBJ2-1, with 7 bases fitting TRBD2. Germline-derived CDR1 and CDR2 are LNHDA and SQIVND (reference sequence). V gave up 3 bases and J gave up 6 bases; unmatched junction bases: 8. This CDR3 comprises 15 residues. The DNA for the CDR3 is TGTGCCAGTAGTATTGGACTAGGCCCTCCCAATGAGCAGTTCTTC. Amino acid sequence: CASSIGLGPPNEQFF.

The rearrangement links TRBV6-1 to TRBJ1-5, with a weak D call TRBD1 (6 bases). V lost 4 bases and J 4 bases, leaving 14 bases between the germline ends. The CDR3 totals 15 residues. In germline, CDR1 is MNHNS, CDR2 SASEGT. The CDR3 here is CASSVSGTQNQPQHF. For the CDR3, the DNA is TGTGCCAGCAGTGTATCCGGGACACAGAATCAGCCCCAGCATTTT.

The chain carries TRBV4-1 and TRBJ1-1; D is perhaps TRBD1 (5 bases). The V end lost 0 bases, the J end lost 5 bases, and 7 bases lay between the germline ends. Germline CDR1 MGHRA, CDR2 YSYEKL. The CDR3 has 13 residues. The CDR3 DNA follows: TGCGCCAGCAGCCAAGACAGGGAGACTGAAGCTTTCTTT. Encoded protein: CASSQDRETEAFF.

V usage is TRBV9 and J usage is TRBJ2-3; the match to TRBD2 covers 9 bases. The trim removed 6 bases at V and 6 bases at J, leaving 11 bases unmatched. Germline V gene data show CDR1 as SGDLS and CDR2 as YYNGEE. This CDR3 is 15 amino acids long. The CDR3 sequence is CASTRGGGSGDTQYF. CDR3 coding DNA: TGTGCCAGCACCCGCGGGGGGGGTAGCGGTGATACGCAGTATTTT.

This chain uses TRBV7-8 with TRBJ2-7; no reliable D call. Germline V lookup: CDR1 SGHVS, CDR2 FQNEAQ. The CDR3 is made up of 14 amino acids. Trimming took off 2 bases at V and 1 base at J, with 9 bases between the two ends. As DNA, the CDR3 is TGTGCCAGCAGCTTAATGGGTAGATCCTACGAGCAGTACTTC. Translation gives CASSLMGRSYEQYF. Together with reference TRBV7-8 and TRBJ2-7, the CDR3 gives the full variable domain: GAGVSQSPRYKVAKRGQDVALRCDPISGHVSLFWYQQALGQGPEFLTYFQNEAQLDKSGLPSDRFFAERPEGSVSTLKIQRTQQEDSAVYLCASSLMGRSYEQYFGPGTRLTVT.

This chain connects TRBV19 to TRBJ1-2; a weak D match, TRBD1 (6 bases). V lost 3 bases and J 7 bases, leaving 15 bases between the germline ends. The CDR3 has 14 amino acids. Germline V gene sequence: CDR1 LNHDA, CDR2 SQIVND (reference sequence). CDR3 amino acids: CASSITRGQGGYTF. DNA for the CDR3: TGTGCCAGTAGTATTACACGGGGGCAAGGTGGCTACACCTTC.